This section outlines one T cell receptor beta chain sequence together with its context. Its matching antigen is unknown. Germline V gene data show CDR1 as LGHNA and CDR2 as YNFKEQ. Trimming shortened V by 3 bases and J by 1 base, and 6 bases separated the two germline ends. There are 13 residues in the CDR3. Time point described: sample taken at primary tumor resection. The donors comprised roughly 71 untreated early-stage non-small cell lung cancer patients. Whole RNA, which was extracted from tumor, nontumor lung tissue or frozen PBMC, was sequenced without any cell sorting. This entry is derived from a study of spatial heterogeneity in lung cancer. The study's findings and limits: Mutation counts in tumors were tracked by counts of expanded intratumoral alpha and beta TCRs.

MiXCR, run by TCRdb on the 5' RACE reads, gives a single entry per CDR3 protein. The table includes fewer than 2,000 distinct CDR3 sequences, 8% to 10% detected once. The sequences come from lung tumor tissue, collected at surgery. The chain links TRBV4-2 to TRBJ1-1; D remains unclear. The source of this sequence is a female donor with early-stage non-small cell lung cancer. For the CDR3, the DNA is TGTGCCAGCAGCCAGTGGGGGAACACTGAAGCTTTCTTT. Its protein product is CASSQWGNTEAFF.